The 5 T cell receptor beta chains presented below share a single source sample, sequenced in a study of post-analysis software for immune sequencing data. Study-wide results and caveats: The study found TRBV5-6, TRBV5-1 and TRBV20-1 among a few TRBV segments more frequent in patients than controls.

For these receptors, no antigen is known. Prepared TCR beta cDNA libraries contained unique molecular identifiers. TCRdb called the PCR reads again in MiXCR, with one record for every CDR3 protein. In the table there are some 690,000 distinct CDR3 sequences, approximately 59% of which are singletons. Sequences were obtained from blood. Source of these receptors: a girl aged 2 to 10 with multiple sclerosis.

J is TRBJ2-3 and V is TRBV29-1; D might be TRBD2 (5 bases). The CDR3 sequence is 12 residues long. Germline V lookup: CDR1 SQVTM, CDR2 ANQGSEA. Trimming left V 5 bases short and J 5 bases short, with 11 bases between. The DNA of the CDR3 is TGCAGCGTTCACGGGGTTAAAGATACGCAGTATTTT. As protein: CSVHGVKDTQYF.

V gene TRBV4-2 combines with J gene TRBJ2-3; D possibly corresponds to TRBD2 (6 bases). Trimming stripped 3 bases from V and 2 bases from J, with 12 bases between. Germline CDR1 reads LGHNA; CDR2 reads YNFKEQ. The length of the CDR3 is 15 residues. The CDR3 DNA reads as TGTGCCAGCAGCCAGGAGGGATATCCCACAGATACGCAGTATTTT. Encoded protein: CASSQEGYPTDTQYF.

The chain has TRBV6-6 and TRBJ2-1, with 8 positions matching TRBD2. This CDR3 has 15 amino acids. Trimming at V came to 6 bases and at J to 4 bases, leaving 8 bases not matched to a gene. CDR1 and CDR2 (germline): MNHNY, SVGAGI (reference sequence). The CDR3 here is CASRQGTRTYNEQFF. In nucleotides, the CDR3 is TGTGCCAGCAGACAAGGGACTAGAACGTACAATGAGCAGTTCTTC.

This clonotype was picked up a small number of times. The CDR3 here is CASSQVRRTSGRARGRSYNEQFF. The CDR3 DNA is TGTGCCAGCAGCCAAGTCCGTCGGACTAGCGGGAGGGCTCGGGGCCGCTCCTACAATGAGCAGTTCTTC. The chain is built from TRBV4-2 and TRBJ2-1, with TRBD2 identical over 15 bases. Germline CDR1 is LGHNA and CDR2 is YNFKEQ. The CDR3 loop spans 23 amino acids. Trimming at V came to 1 base and at J to 0 bases, leaving 16 bases not matched to a gene.

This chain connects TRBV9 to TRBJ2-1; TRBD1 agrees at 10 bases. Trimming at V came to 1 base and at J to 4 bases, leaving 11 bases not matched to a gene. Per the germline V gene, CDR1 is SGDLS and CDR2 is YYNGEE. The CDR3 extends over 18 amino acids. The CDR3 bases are TGTGCCAGCAGCGTAACTCCGAGCCGGGACAGGGGTTACAATGAGCAGTTCTTC. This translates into CASSVTPSRDRGYNEQFF.